This is a list of T cell receptor beta chains from one sample in a study of identical twins. TCRdb passed the 5' RACE reads through MiXCR, listing each CDR3 protein once. The data show about 790,000 distinct CDR3 sequences, with 15% to 20% seen just once and about 12% held by the top ten. This sample was also put to use in a study of T cells expressing NK-cell markers.

The material sequenced was PBMCs. Source of these receptors: a woman in her late teens or twenties in good health. CDR3s include the opening cysteine and the closing phenylalanine or tryptophan. A D gene is named only where the DNA matches it firmly. Clone size, where shown, is once, few, many, or a class for clones that have expanded.

d_gene: -
abundance: few
j_gene: TRBJ2-1
v_gene: TRBV5-1
CDR3aa: CASSLVEGYRSEQFF
CDR3nt: TGCGCCAGCAGCTTAGTTGAGGGGTATCGTAGTGAGCAGTTCTTC

d_gene: -
abundance: -
j_gene: TRBJ1-4
v_gene: TRBV7-8
CDR3aa: CASSSLGRNNEKLFF
CDR3nt: TGTGCCAGCAGCTCGCTCGGTAGAAATAATGAAAAACTGTTTTTT

d_gene: -
abundance: -
j_gene: TRBJ1-2
v_gene: TRBV12-3/TRBV12-4
CDR3aa: CASSARGVTNYGYTF
CDR3nt: TGTGCCAGCAGTGCCCGGGGAGTTACTAACTATGGCTACACCTTC

d_gene: TRBD1
abundance: few
j_gene: TRBJ1-2
v_gene: TRBV6-1
CDR3aa: CASAGDRDYGYTF
CDR3nt: TGTGCCAGCGCCGGGGACAGGGACTATGGCTACACCTTC

d_gene: TRBD2
abundance: few
j_gene: TRBJ2-3
v_gene: TRBV25-1
CDR3aa: CASVAGGLADTQYF
CDR3nt: TGTGCCAGCGTAGCGGGAGGGCTGGCAGATACGCAGTATTTT

d_gene: TRBD2
abundance: few
j_gene: TRBJ2-2
v_gene: TRBV20-1
CDR3aa: CSAASGANTGELFF
CDR3nt: TGCAGTGCAGCTAGCGGGGCGAACACCGGGGAGCTGTTTTTT

d_gene: -
abundance: few
j_gene: TRBJ1-1
v_gene: TRBV5-1
CDR3aa: CASSRAVEERKAFF
CDR3nt: TGCGCCAGCAGCCGCGCGGTGGAGGAAAGAAAAGCTTTCTTT

d_gene: -
abundance: few
j_gene: TRBJ2-7
v_gene: TRBV7-9
CDR3aa: CASSPRQAFTYEQYF
CDR3nt: TGTGCCAGCAGCCCAAGACAGGCCTTCACCTACGAGCAGTACTTC

d_gene: -
abundance: -
j_gene: TRBJ1-3
v_gene: TRBV30
CDR3aa: CAWSVSRVGNTIYF
CDR3nt: TGTGCCTGGAGTGTATCCAGGGTCGGAAACACCATATATTTT

d_gene: -
abundance: few
j_gene: TRBJ1-2
v_gene: TRBV6-6
CDR3aa: CASSYGAGYTF
CDR3nt: TGTGCCAGCAGTTATGGGGCCGGCTACACCTTC

d_gene: -
abundance: -
j_gene: TRBJ1-1
v_gene: TRBV7-9
CDR3aa: CASSLEMGEAFF
CDR3nt: TGTGCCAGCAGCTTAGAGATGGGAGAAGCTTTCTTT

d_gene: -
abundance: -
j_gene: TRBJ1-4
v_gene: TRBV6-1
CDR3aa: CASSSRGAPNEKLFF
CDR3nt: TGTGCCAGCAGCTCACGGGGGGCCCCTAATGAAAAACTGTTTTTT

d_gene: -
abundance: -
j_gene: TRBJ2-7
v_gene: TRBV20-1
CDR3aa: CSASPVNEQYF
CDR3nt: TGCAGTGCTTCCCCCGTAAACGAGCAGTACTTC

d_gene: TRBD1
abundance: -
j_gene: TRBJ2-1
v_gene: TRBV18
CDR3aa: CASSPIWDRSYNEQFF
CDR3nt: TGTGCCAGCTCACCTATCTGGGACAGGTCCTACAATGAGCAGTTCTTC

d_gene: TRBD2
abundance: -
j_gene: TRBJ2-5
v_gene: TRBV5-1
CDR3aa: CASSFGSLAEETQYF
CDR3nt: TGCGCCAGCAGCTTTGGATCCCTAGCGGAAGAGACCCAGTACTTC

d_gene: TRBD2
abundance: few
j_gene: TRBJ2-1
v_gene: TRBV14
CDR3aa: CASSPPLAVPRNEQFF
CDR3nt: TGTGCCAGCAGCCCTCCACTAGCGGTCCCACGGAATGAGCAGTTCTTC

d_gene: -
abundance: few
j_gene: TRBJ2-5
v_gene: TRBV29-1
CDR3aa: CSVVKTGTPQETQYF
CDR3nt: TGCAGCGTTGTAAAAACCGGGACACCACAAGAGACCCAGTACTTC

d_gene: TRBD1
abundance: many
j_gene: TRBJ1-2
v_gene: TRBV7-2
CDR3aa: CASSLGPGQGYGYTF
CDR3nt: TGTGCCAGCAGCTTAGGTCCGGGACAGGGGTACGGCTACACCTTC

d_gene: TRBD2
abundance: few
j_gene: TRBJ2-3
v_gene: TRBV5-1
CDR3aa: CASSLGLLAGGPGDTQYF
CDR3nt: TGCGCCAGCAGCTTGGGCCTACTAGCGGGAGGGCCAGGGGATACGCAGTATTTT

d_gene: TRBD2
abundance: few
j_gene: TRBJ2-1
v_gene: TRBV7-2
CDR3aa: CASSRIVRGGNEQFF
CDR3nt: TGTGCCAGCAGCCGCATAGTTCGGGGGGGCAATGAGCAGTTCTTC

d_gene: TRBD2
abundance: -
j_gene: TRBJ2-1
v_gene: TRBV11-2
CDR3aa: CASSRPLAGVGNEQFF
CDR3nt: TGTGCCAGCAGCCGGCCACTAGCGGGAGTGGGGAATGAGCAGTTCTTC

d_gene: TRBD2
abundance: few
j_gene: TRBJ2-3
v_gene: TRBV15
CDR3aa: CATSRNLAGARTDTQYF
CDR3nt: TGTGCCACCAGCAGAAATCTAGCGGGGGCCCGCACAGATACGCAGTATTTT

d_gene: -
abundance: -
j_gene: TRBJ1-4
v_gene: TRBV5-6
CDR3aa: CASSLVGAGEKLFF
CDR3nt: TGTGCCAGCAGCTTGGTCGGGGCAGGAGAAAAACTGTTTTTT

d_gene: TRBD2
abundance: few
j_gene: TRBJ2-7
v_gene: TRBV15
CDR3aa: CATSRESPSGSHYEQYF
CDR3nt: TGTGCCACCAGCAGAGAATCCCCCAGCGGGAGTCACTACGAGCAGTACTTC

d_gene: TRBD2
abundance: -
j_gene: TRBJ2-7
v_gene: TRBV3-1
CDR3aa: CASSQTPGLAGGSYEQYF
CDR3nt: TGTGCCAGCAGCCAAACCCCGGGACTAGCGGGAGGATCCTACGAGCAGTACTTC

d_gene: TRBD2
abundance: -
j_gene: TRBJ2-1
v_gene: TRBV4-3
CDR3aa: CASSQRLAGEFYEQFF
CDR3nt: TGCGCCAGCAGCCAACGGCTAGCGGGAGAGTTTTATGAGCAGTTCTTC

d_gene: -
abundance: few
j_gene: TRBJ2-6
v_gene: TRBV20-1
CDR3aa: CSASINSGANVLTF
CDR3nt: TGCAGTGCTAGCATCAACTCTGGGGCCAACGTCCTGACTTTC

d_gene: TRBD1
abundance: -
j_gene: TRBJ1-2
v_gene: TRBV5-1
CDR3aa: CASSPRGPWDRGQSNYGYTF
CDR3nt: TGCGCCAGCAGCCCAAGGGGACCTTGGGACAGGGGTCAATCAAACTATGGCTACACCTTC

d_gene: TRBD1
abundance: -
j_gene: TRBJ2-3
v_gene: TRBV7-7
CDR3aa: CASSPTTGGGSTDTQYF
CDR3nt: TGTGCTAGCAGCCCGACCACAGGGGGTGGGTCCACAGATACGCAGTATTTT